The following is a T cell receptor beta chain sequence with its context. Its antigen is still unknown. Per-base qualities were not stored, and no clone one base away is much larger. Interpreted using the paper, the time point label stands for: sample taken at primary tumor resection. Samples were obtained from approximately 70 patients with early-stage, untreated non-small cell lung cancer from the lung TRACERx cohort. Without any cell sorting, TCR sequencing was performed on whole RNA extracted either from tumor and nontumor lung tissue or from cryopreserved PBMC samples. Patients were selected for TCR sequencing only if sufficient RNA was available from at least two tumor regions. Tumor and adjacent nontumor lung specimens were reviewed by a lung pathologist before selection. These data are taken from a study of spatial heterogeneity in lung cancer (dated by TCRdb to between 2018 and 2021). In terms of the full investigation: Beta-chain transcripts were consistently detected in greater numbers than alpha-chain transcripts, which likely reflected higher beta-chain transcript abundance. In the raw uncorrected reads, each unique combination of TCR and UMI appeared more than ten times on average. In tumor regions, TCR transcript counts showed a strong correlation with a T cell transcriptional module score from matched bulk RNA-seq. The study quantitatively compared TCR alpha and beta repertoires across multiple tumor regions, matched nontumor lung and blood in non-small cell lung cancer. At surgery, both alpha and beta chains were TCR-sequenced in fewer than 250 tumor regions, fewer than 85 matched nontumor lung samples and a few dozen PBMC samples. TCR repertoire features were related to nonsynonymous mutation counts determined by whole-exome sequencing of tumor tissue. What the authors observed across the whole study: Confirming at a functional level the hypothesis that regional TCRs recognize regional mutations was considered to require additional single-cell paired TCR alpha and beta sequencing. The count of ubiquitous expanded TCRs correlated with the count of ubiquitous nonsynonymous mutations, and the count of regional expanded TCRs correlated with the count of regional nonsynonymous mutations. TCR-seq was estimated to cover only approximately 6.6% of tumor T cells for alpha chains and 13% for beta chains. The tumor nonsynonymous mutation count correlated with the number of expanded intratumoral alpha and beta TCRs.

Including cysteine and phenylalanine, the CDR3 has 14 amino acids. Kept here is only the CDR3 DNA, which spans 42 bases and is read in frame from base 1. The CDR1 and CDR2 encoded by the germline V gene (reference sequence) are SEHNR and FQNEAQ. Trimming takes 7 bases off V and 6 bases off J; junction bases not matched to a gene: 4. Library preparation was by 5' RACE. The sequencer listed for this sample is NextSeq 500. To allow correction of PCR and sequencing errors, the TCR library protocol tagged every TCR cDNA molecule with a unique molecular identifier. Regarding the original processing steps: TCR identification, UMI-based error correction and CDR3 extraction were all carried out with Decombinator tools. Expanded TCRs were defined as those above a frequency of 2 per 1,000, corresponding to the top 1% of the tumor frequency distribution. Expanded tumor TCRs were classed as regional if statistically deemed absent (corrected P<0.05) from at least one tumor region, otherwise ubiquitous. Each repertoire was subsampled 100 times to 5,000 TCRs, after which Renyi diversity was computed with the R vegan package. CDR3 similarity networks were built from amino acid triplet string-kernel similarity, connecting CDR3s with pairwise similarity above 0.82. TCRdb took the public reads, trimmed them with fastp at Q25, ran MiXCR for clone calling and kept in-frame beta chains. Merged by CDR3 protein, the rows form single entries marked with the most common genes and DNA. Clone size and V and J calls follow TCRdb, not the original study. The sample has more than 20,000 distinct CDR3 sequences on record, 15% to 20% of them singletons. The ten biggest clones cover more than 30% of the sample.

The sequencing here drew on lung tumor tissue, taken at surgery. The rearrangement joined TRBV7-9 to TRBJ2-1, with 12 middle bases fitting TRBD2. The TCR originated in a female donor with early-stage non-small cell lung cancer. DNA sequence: TGTGCCAGCATCGCTAGCGGGAGGGCCAATGAGCAGTTCTTC. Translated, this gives CASIASGRANEQFF.